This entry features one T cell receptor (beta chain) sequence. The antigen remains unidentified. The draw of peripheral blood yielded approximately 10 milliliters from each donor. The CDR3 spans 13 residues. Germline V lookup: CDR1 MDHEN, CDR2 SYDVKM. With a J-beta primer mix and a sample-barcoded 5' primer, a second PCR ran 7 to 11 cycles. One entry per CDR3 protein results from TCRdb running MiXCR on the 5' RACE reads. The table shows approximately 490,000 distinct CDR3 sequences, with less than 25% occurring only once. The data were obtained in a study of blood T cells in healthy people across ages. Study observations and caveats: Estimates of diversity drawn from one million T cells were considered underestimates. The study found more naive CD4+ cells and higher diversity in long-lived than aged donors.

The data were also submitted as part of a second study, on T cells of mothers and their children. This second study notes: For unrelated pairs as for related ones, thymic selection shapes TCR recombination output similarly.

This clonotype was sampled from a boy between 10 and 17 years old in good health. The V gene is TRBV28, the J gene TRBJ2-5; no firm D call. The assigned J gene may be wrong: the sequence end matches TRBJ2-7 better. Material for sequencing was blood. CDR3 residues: CASTGGRTYEQYF. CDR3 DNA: TGTGCCAGCACGGGCGGCAGGACCTACGAGCAGTACTTC.